The 12 T cell receptor beta chains below were found in one sample sequenced in a study of blood T cell repertoires in COVID-19. Here immunoSEQ multiplex PCR was the method, and the copy in TCRdb shows in-frame clones only, minus some. The sample yields 150,000 to 200,000 clones, around 81% seen once. Material for sequencing was PBMCs or T cells enriched from blood (not recorded which). The receptors come from a man aged 40-50 years who had recovered from COVID-19.

The CDR3 DNA reads TGTGCCAGCAGCGTAGGACATTTGAACACTGAAGCTTTCTTT. Translating it yields CASSVGHLNTEAFF. The chain joins TRBV9 to TRBJ1-1, with D unclear. The V end was cut by 0 bases, the J end by 0 bases, with 6 bases between. The CDR3 length is 14 residues. Germline CDR1 is SGDLS and CDR2 is YYNGEE.

The chain combines TRBV10-3 with TRBJ1-3, with D uncertain. The CDR3 length is 13 residues. Germline values: CDR1 ENHRY, CDR2 SYGVKD. Trimming cost V 5 bases and J 8 bases, with 13 bases left between them. The CDR3 sequence: CAISNTPGDTIYF. The CDR3 region has the DNA TGTGCCATCAGTAACACCCCCGGGGACACCATATATTTT.

The DNA of the CDR3 is TGTGCCTGGAGTCTAGGGGGTACTGGAAACACCATATATTTT. This codes for CAWSLGGTGNTIYF. The chain combines TRBV30 with TRBJ1-3; TRBD1 is a possible D gene (6 bases). Trimming shortened V by 2 bases and J by 2 bases, and 10 bases separated the two germline ends. This CDR3 has 14 residues. The germline gives CDR1 GTSNPN, CDR2 SVGIG (reference sequence).

The chain links TRBV6-5 to TRBJ1-2; a possible D gene is TRBD1 (5 bases). The germline V gene has CDR1 MNHEY and CDR2 SVGAGI. The CDR3 consists of 13 residues. The V end was cut by 5 bases, the J end by 3 bases, with 10 bases between. CDR3 protein: CASSRGLDYGYTF. CDR3 coding DNA: TGTGCCAGCAGTAGGGGACTTGACTATGGCTACACCTTC.

The V and J genes are TRBV7-3 and TRBJ1-1; the match to TRBD1 covers 8 bases. V trimming: 5 bases; J trimming: 10 bases; junction bases outside the gene matches: 12. Germline assignment: CDR1 SGHTA and CDR2 FQGTGA. This CDR3 is built from 14 residues. The CDR3 DNA is TGTGCCAGCAGCCCCCAGGGGGCGGGGACAGGAGCTTTCTTT. It translates to CASSPQGAGTGAFF. The full variable domain, completed using reference TRBV7-3 and TRBJ1-1, is GAGVSQTPSNKVTEKGKYVELRCDPISGHTALYWYRQSLGQGPEFLIYFQGTGAADDSGLPNDRFFAVRPEGSVSTLKIQRTERGDSAVYLCASSPQGAGTGAFFGQGTRLTVV.

The chain joins TRBV18 to TRBJ1-2, with TRBD1 matching 10 bases. Germline values: CDR1 KGHSH, CDR2 LQKENI. CDR3 length: 16 amino acids. V gave up 6 bases and J gave up 4 bases; unmatched junction bases: 11. For the CDR3, the DNA is TGTGCCAGCTCTCCCTCCGAGACAGGGGGCCTCTATGGCTACACCTTC. This codes for CASSPSETGGLYGYTF.

This chain joins TRBV7-7 and TRBJ2-2, with no clear D. The CDR3 sequence is 15 residues long. Trimming stripped 3 bases from V and 1 base from J, with 9 bases between. Germline values: CDR1 SSHAT, CDR2 FNYEAQ (reference sequence). The CDR3, as DNA: TGTGCCAGCAGCTTGGGCCAGATGAACACCGGGGAGCTGTTTTTT. Translating it yields CASSLGQMNTGELFF.

The rearrangement uses TRBV23-1 and TRBJ2-2, with unresolved D. TRBV23-1 is assigned to the ORF class and has an uncertain function. Trimming stripped 6 bases from V and 0 bases from J, with 11 bases between. The CDR3 totals 15 residues. CDR3 in amino acids: CASRFGLSNTGELFF. The CDR3 DNA sequence: TGCGCCAGCAGGTTTGGGCTGTCGAACACCGGGGAGCTGTTTTTT.

This clone was seen once. The V and J genes are TRBV2 and TRBJ2-5; tentatively, D is TRBD1 (5 bases). Trimming shortened V by 1 base and J by 4 bases, and 16 bases separated the two germline ends. Looked up from germline, CDR1 is SNHLY and CDR2 is FYNNEI. The CDR3 contains 16 residues. The CDR3 sequence is CASSEDAGLKGETQYF. CDR3 nucleotide sequence: TGTGCCAGCAGTGAAGATGCAGGGCTAAAGGGAGAGACCCAGTACTTC.

The chain employs TRBV19 and TRBJ1-1; TRBD1 might be the D (6 bases). This CDR3 is built from 14 residues. Trimming removed 5 bases at V and 9 bases at J, with 19 bases between. The germline V gene has CDR1 LNHDA and CDR2 SQIVND (reference sequence). CDR3 sequence: CASSSIQGRYQAFF. The CDR3 DNA is TGTGCCAGTAGTTCAATCCAGGGGCGATATCAAGCTTTCTTT.

Worth noting for this clone: Additional DNA sequences in this sample encode the identical CDR3. This chain connects TRBV5-1 to TRBJ1-2, with TRBD1 matching over 9 bases. The CDR3 contains 13 residues. Germline V gene data show CDR1 as SGHRS and CDR2 as YFSETQ. V was clipped by 0 bases and J by 6 bases; unmatched bases: 0. DNA for the CDR3: TGCGCCAGCAGCTTGGGACAGGGGGATGGCTACACCTTC. This sequence encodes CASSLGQGDGYTF.

The table lists this clone with a few counts. The chain recombines TRBV19 with TRBJ1-2; the D gene is possibly TRBD1 (5 bases). This CDR3 is 15 amino acids long. Germline V gives CDR1 LNHDA, CDR2 SQIVND (reference sequence). Trimming stripped 4 bases from V and 2 bases from J, with 14 bases between. CDR3 DNA sequence: TGTGCCAGTAGTACCCCTAGGGGAGGCAACTATGGCTACACCTTC. It is translated as CASSTPRGGNYGYTF.